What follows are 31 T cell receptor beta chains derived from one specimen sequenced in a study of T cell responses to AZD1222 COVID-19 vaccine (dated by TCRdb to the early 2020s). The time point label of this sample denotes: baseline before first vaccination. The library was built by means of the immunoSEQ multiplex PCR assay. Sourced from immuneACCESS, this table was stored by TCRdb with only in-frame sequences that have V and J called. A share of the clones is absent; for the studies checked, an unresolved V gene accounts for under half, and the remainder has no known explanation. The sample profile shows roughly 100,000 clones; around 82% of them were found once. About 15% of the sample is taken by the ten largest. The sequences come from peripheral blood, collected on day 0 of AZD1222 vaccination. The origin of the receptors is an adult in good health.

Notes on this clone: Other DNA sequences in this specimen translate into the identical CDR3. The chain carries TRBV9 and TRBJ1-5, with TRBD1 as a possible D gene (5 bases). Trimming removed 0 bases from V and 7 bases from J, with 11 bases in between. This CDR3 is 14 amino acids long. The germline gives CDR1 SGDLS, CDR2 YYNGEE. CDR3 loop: CASSVDGAGQPQHF. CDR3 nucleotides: TGTGCCAGCAGCGTAGACGGGGCCGGCCAGCCCCAGCATTTT.

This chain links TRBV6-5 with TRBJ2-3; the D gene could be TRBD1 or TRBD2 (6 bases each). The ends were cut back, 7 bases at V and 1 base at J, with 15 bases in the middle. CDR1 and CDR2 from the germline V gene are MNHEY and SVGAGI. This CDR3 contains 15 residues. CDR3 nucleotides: TGTGCCAGCACCGGAGGGGGGTTAGGCACAGATACGCAGTATTTT. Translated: CASTGGGLGTDTQYF.

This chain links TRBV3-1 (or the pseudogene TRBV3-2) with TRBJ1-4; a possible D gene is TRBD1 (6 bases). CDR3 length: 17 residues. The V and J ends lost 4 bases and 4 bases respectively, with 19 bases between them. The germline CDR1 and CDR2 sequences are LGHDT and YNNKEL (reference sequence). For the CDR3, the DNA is TGTGCCAGCAGCCTCAATACAGGGACTACTAGTAATGAAAAACTGTTTTTT. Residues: CASSLNTGTTSNEKLFF.

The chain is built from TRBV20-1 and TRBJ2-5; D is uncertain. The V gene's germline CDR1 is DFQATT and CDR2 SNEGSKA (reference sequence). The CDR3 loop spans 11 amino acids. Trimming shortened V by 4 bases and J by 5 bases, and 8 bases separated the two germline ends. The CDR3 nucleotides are TGCAGTGCTACAGGATCGGAGACCCAGTACTTC. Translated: CSATGSETQYF.

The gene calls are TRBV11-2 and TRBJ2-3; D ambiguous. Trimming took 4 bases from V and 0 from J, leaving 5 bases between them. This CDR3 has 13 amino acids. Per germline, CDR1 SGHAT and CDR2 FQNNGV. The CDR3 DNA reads TGTGCCAGCAGCTCCTATAGCACAGATACGCAGTATTTT. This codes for CASSSYSTDTQYF.

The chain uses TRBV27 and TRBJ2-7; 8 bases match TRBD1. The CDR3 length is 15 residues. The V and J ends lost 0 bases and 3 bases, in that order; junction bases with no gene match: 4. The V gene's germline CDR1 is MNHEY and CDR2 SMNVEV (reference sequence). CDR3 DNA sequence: TGTGCCAGCAGTTTATCCGGGACAGGTGTCTACGAGCAGTACGTC. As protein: CASSLSGTGVYEQYV.

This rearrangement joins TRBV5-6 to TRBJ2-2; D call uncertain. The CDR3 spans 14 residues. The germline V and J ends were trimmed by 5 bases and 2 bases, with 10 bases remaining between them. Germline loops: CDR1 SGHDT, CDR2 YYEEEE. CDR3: CASRRPFNTGELFF. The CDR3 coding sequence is TGTGCCAGCAGGAGGCCCTTTAACACCGGGGAGCTGTTTTTT.

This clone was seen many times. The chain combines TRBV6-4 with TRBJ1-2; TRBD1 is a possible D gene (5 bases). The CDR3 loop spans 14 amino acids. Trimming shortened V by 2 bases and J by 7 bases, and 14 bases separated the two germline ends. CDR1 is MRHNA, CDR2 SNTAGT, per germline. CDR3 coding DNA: TGTGCCAGCAGTGACGGACCAGGGTACAGTGGCTACACCTTC. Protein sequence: CASSDGPGYSGYTF.

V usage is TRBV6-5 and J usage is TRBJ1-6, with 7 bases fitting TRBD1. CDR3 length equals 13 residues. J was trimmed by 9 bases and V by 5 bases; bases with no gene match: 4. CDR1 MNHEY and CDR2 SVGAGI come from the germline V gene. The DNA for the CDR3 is TGTGCCAGCAGTACAGGGGTACGTTCACCCCTCCACTTT. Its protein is CASSTGVRSPLHF.

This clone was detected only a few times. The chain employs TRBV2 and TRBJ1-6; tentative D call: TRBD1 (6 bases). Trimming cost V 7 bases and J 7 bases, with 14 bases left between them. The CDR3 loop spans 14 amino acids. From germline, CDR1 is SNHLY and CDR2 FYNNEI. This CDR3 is CASMRTDKNSPLHF. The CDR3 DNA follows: TGTGCCAGCATGAGGACAGACAAGAATTCACCCCTCCACTTT.

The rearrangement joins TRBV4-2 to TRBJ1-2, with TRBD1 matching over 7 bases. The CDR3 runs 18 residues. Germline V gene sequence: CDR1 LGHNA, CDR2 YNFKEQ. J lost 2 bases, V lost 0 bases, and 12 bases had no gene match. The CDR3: CASSQEVSRDSANYGYTF. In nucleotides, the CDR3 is TGTGCCAGCAGCCAAGAAGTAAGTCGGGACAGCGCCAACTATGGCTACACCTTC.

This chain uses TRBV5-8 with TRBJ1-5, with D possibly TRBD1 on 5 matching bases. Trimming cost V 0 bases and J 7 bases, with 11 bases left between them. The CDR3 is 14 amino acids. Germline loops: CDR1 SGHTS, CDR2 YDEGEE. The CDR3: CASSLASGDQPQHF. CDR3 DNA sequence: TGTGCCAGCAGCTTGGCCTCGGGGGACCAGCCCCAGCATTTT.

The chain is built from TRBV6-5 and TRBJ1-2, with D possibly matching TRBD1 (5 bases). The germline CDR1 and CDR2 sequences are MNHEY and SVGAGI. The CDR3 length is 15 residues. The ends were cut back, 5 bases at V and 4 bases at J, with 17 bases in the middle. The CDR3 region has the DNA TGTGCCAGCAGTCCACTTCAGGGCGGCCGCTATGGCTACACCTTC. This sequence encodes CASSPLQGGRYGYTF.

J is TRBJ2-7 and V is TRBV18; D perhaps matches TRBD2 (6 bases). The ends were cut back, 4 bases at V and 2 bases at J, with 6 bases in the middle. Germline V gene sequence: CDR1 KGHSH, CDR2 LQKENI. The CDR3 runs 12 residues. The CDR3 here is CASSRTTYEQYV. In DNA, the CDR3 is TGTGCCAGCTCACGGACTACCTACGAGCAGTACGTC.

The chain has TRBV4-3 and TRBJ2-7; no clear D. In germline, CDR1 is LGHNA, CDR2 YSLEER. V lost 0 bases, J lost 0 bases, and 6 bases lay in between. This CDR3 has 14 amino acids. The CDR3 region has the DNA TGCGCCAGCAGCCAAGAGGGGTACTCCTACGAGCAGTACTTC. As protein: CASSQEGYSYEQYF.

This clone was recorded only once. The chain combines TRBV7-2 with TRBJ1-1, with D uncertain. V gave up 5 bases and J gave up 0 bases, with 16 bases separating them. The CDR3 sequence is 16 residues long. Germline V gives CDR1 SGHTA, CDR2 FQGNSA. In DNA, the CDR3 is TGTGCCAGCAGCAAACAGCCAGCGTTTGTGAACACTGAAGCTTTCTTT. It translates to CASSKQPAFVNTEAFF.

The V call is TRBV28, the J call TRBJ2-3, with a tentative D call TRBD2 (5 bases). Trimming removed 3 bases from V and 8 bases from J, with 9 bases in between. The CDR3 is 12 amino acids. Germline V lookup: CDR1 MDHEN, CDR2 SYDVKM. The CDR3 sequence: CASSFSRGTQYF. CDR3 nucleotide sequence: TGTGCCAGCAGTTTTTCCCGGGGTACGCAGTATTTT. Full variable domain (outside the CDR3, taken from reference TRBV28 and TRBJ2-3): DVKVTQSSRYLVKRTGEKVFLECVQDMDHENMFWYRQDPGLGLRLIYFSYDVKMKEKGDIPEGYSVSREKKERFSLILESASTNQTSMYLCASSFSRGTQYFGPGTRLTVL.

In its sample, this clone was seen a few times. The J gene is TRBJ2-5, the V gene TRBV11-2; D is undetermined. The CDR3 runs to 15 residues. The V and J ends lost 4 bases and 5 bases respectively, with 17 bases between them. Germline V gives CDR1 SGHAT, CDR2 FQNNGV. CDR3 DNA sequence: TGTGCCAGCAGCTCCACGCAGGACCCGGTGGAGACCCAGTACTTC. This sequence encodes CASSSTQDPVETQYF.

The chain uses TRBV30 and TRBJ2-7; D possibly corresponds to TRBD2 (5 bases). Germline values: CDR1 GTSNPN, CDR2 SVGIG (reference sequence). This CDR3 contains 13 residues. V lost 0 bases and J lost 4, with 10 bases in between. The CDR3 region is CAWSVGPGYEQYV. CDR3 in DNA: TGTGCCTGGAGTGTGGGTCCGGGGTACGAGCAGTACGTC.

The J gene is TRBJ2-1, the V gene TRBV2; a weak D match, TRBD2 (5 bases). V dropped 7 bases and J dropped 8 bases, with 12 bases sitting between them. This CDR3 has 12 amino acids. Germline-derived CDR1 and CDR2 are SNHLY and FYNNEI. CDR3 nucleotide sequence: TGTGCCAGCAATCTGATGGAGGATGAGCAGTTCTTC. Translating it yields CASNLMEDEQFF.

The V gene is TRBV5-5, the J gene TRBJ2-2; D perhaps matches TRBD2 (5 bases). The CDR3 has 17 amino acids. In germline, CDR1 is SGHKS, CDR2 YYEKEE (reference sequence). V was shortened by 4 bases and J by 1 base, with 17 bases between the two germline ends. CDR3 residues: CASSRPSGYKNTGELFF. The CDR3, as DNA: TGTGCCAGCAGCCGCCCTTCGGGATACAAGAACACCGGGGAGCTGTTTTTT.

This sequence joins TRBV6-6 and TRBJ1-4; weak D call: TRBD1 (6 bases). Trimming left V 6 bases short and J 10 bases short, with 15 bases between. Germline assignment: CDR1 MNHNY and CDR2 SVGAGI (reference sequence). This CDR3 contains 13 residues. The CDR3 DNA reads TGTGCCAGCAGGGAGGGGGAGTTTGGAAAACTGTTTTTT. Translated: CASREGEFGKLFF.

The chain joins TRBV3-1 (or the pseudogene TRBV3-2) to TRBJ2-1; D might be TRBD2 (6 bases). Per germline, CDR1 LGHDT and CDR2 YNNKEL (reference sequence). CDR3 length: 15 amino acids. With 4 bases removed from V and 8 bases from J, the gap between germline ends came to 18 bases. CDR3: CASSPLEGGFDEQFF. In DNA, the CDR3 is TGTGCCAGCAGCCCTCTTGAAGGAGGGTTTGATGAGCAGTTCTTC.

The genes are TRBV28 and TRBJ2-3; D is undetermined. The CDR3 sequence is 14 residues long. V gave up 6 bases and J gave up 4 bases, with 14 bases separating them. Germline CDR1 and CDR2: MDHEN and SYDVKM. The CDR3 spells CASSGVELADTQYF. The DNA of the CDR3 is TGTGCCAGCAGCGGCGTAGAACTGGCAGATACGCAGTATTTT.

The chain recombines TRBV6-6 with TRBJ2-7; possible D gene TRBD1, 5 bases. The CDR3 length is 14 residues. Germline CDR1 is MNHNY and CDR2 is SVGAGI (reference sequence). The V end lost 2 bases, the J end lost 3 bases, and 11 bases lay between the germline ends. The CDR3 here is CASSYDGRDYEQYV. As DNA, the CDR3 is TGTGCCAGCAGTTACGATGGCAGGGACTACGAGCAGTACGTC.

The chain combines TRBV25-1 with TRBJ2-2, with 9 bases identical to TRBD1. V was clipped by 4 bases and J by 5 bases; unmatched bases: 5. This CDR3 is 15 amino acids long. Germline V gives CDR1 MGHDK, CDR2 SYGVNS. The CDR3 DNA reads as TGTGCCAGCAGTGTCCGGGACAGGGAAACCGGGGAGCTGTTTTTT. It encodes CASSVRDRETGELFF. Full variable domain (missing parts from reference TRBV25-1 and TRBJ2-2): EADIYQTPRYLVIGTGKKITLECSQTMGHDKMYWYQQDPGMELHLIHYSYGVNSTEKGDLSSESTVSRIRTEHFPLTLESARPSHTSQYLCASSVRDRETGELFFGEGSRLTVL.

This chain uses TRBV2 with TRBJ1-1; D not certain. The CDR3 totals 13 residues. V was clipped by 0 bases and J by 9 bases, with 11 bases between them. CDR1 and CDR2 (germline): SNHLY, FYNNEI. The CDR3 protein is CASSEALWAQAFF. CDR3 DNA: TGTGCCAGCAGTGAAGCGCTCTGGGCCCAAGCTTTCTTT. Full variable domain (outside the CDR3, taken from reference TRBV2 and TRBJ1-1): EPEVTQTPSHQVTQMGQEVILRCVPISNHLYFYWYRQILGQKVEFLVSFYNNEISEKSEIFDDQFSVERPDGSNFTLKIRSTKLEDSAMYFCASSEALWAQAFFGQGTRLTVV.

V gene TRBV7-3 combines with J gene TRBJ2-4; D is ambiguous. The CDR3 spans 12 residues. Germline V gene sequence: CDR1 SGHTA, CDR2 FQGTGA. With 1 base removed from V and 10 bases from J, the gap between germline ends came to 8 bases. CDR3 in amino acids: CASSLSDGIQYF. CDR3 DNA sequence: TGTGCCAGCAGCTTAAGCGACGGTATTCAGTACTTC.

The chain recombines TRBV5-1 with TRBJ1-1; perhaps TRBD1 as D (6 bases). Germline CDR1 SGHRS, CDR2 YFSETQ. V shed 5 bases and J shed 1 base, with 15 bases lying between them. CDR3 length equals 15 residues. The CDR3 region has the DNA TGCGCCAGCAGGCCAGGTGACAGGAGGAACACTGAAGCTTTCTTT. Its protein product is CASRPGDRRNTEAFF.

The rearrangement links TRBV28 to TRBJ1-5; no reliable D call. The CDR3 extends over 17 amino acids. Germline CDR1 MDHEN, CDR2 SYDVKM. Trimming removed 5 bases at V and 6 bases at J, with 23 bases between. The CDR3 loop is CASSPAGRPLVAQPQHF. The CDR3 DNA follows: TGTGCCAGCAGTCCAGCGGGGAGGCCCCTAGTAGCTCAGCCCCAGCATTTT.

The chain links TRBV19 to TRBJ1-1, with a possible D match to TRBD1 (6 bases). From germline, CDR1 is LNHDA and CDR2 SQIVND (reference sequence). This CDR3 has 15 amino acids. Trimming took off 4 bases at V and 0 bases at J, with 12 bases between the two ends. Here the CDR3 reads CASSKAGAMNTEAFF. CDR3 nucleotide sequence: TGTGCCAGTAGTAAGGCAGGGGCCATGAACACTGAAGCTTTCTTT.